This T cell receptor beta chain was recorded in a study of post-analysis software for immune sequencing data. Overall study context: Secondary progressive, relapsing-remitting and progressive-relapsing multiple sclerosis were among the included disease courses.

With regard to this clonotype: Its target is not known.

Study-level points and caveats: Significantly decreased normalized Chao1 diversity was recorded for multiple sclerosis patients relative to controls. Under F measure analysis, samples from one preparation batch co-clustered strongly. TRBV segments more frequent in patients than in controls numbered five and included TRBV5-6, TRBV5-1 and TRBV20-1.

Prepared TCR beta cDNA libraries contained unique molecular identifiers. T cells numbering roughly 0.95 to 10 million yielded roughly 500,000 cDNA molecules. TCRdb called the PCR reads again in MiXCR, with one record for every CDR3 protein. This sample has about 570,000 distinct CDR3 sequences, with 30% to 40% found just once. This CDR3 spans 13 amino acids. V lost 0 bases and J 2 bases, leaving 2 bases between the germline ends. CDR1 and CDR2 (germline): DFQATT, SNEGSKA (reference sequence). J is TRBJ1-6 and V is TRBV20-1; D remains unclear. This TCR came from a girl under 18 with multiple sclerosis. Sequencing input: blood. CDR3 sequence reads: CSARDTYNSPLHF. CDR3 bases: TGCAGTGCTAGAGACACCTATAATTCACCCCTCCACTTT.